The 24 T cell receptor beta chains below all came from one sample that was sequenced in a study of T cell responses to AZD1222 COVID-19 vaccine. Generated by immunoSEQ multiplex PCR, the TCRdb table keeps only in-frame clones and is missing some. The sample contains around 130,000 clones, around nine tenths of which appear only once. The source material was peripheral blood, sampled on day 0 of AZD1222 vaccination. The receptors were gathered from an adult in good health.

The CDR3 reads CATSVQGDMNTEAFF. The CDR3 DNA reads TGTGCCACCAGTGTACAGGGGGACATGAACACTGAAGCTTTCTTT. The rearrangement joins TRBV24-1 to TRBJ1-1; 8 bases match TRBD1. This CDR3 has 15 residues. CDR1 is KGHDR, CDR2 SFDVKD, per germline. V lost 5 bases, J lost 0 bases, and 4 bases stayed unmatched.

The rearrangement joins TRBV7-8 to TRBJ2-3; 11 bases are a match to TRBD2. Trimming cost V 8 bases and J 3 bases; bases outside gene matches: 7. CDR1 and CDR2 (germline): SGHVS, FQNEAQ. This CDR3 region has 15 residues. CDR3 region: CASGQLAGVTDTQYF. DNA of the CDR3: TGTGCCAGCGGGCAACTAGCGGGGGTTACAGATACGCAGTATTTT. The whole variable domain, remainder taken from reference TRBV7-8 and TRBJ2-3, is GAGVSQSPRYKVAKRGQDVALRCDPISGHVSLFWYQQALGQGPEFLTYFQNEAQLDKSGLPSDRFFAERPEGSVSTLKIQRTQQEDSAVYLCASGQLAGVTDTQYFGPGTRLTVL.

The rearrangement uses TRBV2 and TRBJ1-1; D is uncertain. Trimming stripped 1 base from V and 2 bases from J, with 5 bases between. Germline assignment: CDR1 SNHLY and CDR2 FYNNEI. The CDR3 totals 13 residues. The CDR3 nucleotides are TGTGCCAGCAGTGAAGGTGGTAACACTGAAGCTTTCTTT. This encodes CASSEGGNTEAFF.

The chain's CDR3 is CATSKSTSGGFGNEQFF. The CDR3 nucleotides read TGCGCCACCTCGAAGTCGACTAGTGGTGGATTTGGCAATGAGCAGTTCTTC. The chain uses TRBV5-1 and TRBJ2-1, with a weak D call TRBD2 (6 bases). CDR3 length: 17 amino acids. V dropped 9 bases and J dropped 6 bases, with 28 bases sitting between them. Germline CDR1 reads SGHRS; CDR2 reads YFSETQ.

The CDR3 loop reads CASSSFDSYTF. CDR3 sequence (DNA): TGTGCCAGCAGCTCTTTTGATAGCTACACCTTC. The genes are TRBV11-2 and TRBJ1-2; D unclear. Trimming took off 4 bases at V and 9 bases at J, with 9 bases between the two ends. The CDR3 length is 11 residues. The germline CDR1 and CDR2 sequences are SGHAT and FQNNGV.

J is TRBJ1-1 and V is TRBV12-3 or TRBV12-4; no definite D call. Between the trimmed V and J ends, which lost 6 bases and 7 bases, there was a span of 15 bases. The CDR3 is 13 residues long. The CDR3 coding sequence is TGTGCCAGCAGCTATATAGTGCGTGGTGAAGCTTTCTTT. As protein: CASSYIVRGEAFF.

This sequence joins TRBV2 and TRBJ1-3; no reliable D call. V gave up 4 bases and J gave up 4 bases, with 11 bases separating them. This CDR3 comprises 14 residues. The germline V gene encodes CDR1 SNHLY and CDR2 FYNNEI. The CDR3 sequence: CASSGEVGGNTIYF. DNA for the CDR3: TGTGCCAGCAGTGGGGAGGTAGGAGGAAACACCATATATTTT.

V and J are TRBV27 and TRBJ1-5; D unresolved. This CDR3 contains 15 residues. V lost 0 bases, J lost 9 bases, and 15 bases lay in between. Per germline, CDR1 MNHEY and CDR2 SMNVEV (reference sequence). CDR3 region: CASSLSRPTSVPQHF. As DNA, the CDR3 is TGTGCCAGCAGTTTATCGAGGCCCACAAGCGTGCCCCAGCATTTT.

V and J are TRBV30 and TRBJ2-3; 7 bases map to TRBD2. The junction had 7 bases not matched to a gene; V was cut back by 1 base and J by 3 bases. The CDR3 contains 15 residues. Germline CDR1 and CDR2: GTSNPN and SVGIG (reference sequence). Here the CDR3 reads CAWSALAGLTDTQYF. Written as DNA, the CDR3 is TGTGCCTGGAGTGCCTTAGCGGGTTTAACAGATACGCAGTATTTT.

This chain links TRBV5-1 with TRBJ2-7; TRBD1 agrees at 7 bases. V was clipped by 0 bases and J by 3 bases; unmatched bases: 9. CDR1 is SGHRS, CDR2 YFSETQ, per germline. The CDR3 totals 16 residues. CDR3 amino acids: CASSLGPGGNLYEQYF. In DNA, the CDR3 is TGCGCCAGCAGCTTGGGTCCAGGGGGAAACCTCTACGAGCAGTACTTC.

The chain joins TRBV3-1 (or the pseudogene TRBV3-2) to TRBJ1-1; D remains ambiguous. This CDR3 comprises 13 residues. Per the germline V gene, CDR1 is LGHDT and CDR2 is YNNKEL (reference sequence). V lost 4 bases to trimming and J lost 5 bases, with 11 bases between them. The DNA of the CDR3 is TGTGCCAGCAGCCTAGAGGGTCGTACTGAAGCTTTCTTT. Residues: CASSLEGRTEAFF.

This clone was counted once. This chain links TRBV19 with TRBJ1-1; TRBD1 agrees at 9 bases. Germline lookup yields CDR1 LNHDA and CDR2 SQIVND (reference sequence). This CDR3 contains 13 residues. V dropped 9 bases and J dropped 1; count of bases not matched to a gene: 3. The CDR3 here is CASSTGGNTEAFF. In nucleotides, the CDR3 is TGTGCCAGCTCGACAGGGGGGAACACTGAAGCTTTCTTT.

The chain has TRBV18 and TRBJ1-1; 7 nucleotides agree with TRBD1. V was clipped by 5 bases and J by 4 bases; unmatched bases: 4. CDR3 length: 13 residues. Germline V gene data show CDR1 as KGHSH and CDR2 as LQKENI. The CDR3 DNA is TGTGCCAGCTCAGACAGGGTGGGCACTGAAGCTTTCTTT. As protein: CASSDRVGTEAFF.

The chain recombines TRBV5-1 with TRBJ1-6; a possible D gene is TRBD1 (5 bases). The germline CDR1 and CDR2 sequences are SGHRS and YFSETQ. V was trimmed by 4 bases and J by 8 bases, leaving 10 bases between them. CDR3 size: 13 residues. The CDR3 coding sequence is TGCGCCAGCAGCAATCGGGACGATTCACCCCTCCACTTT. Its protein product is CASSNRDDSPLHF.

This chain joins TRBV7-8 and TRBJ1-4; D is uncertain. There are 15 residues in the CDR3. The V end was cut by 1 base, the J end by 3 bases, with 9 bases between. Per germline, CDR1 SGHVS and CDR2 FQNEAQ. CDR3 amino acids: CASSLDGIPNEKLFF. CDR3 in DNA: TGTGCCAGCAGCTTAGATGGCATCCCTAATGAAAAACTGTTTTTT.

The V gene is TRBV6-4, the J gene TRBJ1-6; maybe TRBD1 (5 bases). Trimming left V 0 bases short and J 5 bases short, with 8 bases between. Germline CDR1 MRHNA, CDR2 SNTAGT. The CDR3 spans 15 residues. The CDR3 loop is CASSDSQANNSPLHF. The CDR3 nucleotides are TGTGCCAGCAGTGACTCACAGGCGAATAATTCACCCCTCCACTTT.

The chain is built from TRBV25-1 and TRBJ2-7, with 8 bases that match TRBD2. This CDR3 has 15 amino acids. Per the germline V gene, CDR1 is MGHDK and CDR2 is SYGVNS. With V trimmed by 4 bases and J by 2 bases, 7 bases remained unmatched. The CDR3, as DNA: TGTGCCAGCAGTGGCCAGCCGGGACTAGCCTACGAGCAGTACTTC. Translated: CASSGQPGLAYEQYF.

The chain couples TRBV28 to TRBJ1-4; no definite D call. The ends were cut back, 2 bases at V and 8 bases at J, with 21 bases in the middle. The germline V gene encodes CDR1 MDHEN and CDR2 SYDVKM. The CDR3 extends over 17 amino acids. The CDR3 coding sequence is TGTGCCAGCAGTTTAAGGCAGCTTCTGGCACCGAGCGAAAAACTGTTTTTT. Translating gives CASSLRQLLAPSEKLFF.

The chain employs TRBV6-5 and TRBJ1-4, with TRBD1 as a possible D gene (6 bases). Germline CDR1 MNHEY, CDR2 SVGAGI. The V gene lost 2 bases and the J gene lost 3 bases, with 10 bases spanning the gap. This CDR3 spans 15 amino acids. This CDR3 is CASSYTTGSNEKLFF. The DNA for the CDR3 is TGTGCCAGCAGTTACACAACAGGGTCTAATGAAAAACTGTTTTTT.

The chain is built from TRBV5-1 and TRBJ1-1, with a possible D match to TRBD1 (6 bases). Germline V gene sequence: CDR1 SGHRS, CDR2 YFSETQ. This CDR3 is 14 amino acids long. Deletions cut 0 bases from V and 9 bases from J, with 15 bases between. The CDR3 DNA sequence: TGCGCCAGCAGCTTGGAGGGACAAAAACTAAAAGCTTTCTTT. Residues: CASSLEGQKLKAFF.

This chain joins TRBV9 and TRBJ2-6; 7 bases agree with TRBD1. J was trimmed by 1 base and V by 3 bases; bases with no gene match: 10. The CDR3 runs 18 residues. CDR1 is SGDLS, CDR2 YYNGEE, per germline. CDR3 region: CASSAPGRQGSGANVLTF. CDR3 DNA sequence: TGTGCCAGCAGCGCCCCCGGACGACAGGGTTCTGGGGCCAACGTCCTGACTTTC.

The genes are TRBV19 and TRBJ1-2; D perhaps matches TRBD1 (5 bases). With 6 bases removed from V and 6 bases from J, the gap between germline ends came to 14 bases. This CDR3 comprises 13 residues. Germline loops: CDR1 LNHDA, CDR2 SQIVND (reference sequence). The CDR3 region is CASRTWGVDGYTF. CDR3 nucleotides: TGTGCCAGTAGGACGTGGGGGGTTGATGGCTACACCTTC.

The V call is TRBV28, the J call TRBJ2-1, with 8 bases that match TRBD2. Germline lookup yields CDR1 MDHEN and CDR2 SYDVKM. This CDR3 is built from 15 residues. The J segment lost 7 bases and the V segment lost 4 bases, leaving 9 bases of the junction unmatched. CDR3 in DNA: TGTGCCAGCAGTTCCAGGCGGGAGGTTCGGAATGAGCAGTTCTTC. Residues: CASSSRREVRNEQFF.

The CDR3 spells CASSPRQGEGYTF. CDR3 bases: TGCGCCAGCAGCCCCCGACAGGGTGAAGGCTACACCTTC. The chain carries TRBV4-1 and TRBJ1-2; 7 bases match TRBD1. V dropped 4 bases and J dropped 8; count of bases not matched to a gene: 7. Germline CDR1 MGHRA, CDR2 YSYEKL. This CDR3 is built from 13 residues.